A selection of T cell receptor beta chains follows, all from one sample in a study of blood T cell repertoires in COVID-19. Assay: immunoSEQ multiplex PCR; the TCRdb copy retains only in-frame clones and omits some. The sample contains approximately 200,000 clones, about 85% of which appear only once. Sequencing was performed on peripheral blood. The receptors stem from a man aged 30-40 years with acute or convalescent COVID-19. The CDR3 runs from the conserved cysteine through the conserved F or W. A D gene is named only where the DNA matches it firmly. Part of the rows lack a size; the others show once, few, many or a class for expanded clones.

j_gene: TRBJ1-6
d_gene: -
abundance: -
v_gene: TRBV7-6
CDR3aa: CASSFARSDRSNSPLHF
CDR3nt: TGTGCCAGCAGCTTCGCCCGGTCCGACAGAAGTAATTCACCCCTCCACTTT

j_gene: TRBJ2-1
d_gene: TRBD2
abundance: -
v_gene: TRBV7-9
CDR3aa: CASSLFLAGVSGDEQFF
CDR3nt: TGTGCCAGCAGCTTATTCCTAGCGGGGGTCTCCGGGGATGAGCAGTTCTTC

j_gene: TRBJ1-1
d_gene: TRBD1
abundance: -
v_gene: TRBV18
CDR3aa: CASSPTGGKTEAFF
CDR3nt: TGTGCCAGCTCCCCGACAGGGGGCAAAACTGAAGCTTTCTTT

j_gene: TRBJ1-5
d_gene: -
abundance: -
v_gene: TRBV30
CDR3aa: CAWARDDNQPQHF
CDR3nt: TGTGCCTGGGCGAGGGATGACAATCAGCCCCAGCATTTT

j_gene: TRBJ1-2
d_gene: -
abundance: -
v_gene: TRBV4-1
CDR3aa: CASSQTWGGANYGYTF
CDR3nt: TGCGCCAGCAGCCAGACCTGGGGCGGAGCTAACTATGGCTACACCTTC

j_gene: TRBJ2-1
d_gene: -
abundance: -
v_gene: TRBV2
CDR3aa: CASTGGGTNEQFF
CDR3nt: TGTGCCAGCACCGGAGGAGGGACCAATGAGCAGTTCTTC

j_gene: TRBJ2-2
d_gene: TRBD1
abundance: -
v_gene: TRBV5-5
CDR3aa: CASRSLTGLGTGELFF
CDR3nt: TGTGCCAGCAGATCTTTGACAGGGTTGGGCACCGGGGAGCTGTTTTTT

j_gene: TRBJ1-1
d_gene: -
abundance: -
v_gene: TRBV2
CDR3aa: CASKPINGRTFF
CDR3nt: TGTGCCAGCAAACCAATCAATGGGCGAACTTTCTTT

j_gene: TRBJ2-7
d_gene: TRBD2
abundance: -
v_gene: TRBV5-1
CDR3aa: CASSSGGAYEQYF
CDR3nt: TGCGCCAGCAGCAGCGGGGGGGCCTACGAGCAGTACTTC

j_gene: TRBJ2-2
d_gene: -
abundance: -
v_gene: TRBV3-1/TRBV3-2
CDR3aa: CASSQGTALNTGELFF
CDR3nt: TGTGCCAGCAGCCAAGGGACAGCGCTGAACACCGGGGAGCTGTTTTTT

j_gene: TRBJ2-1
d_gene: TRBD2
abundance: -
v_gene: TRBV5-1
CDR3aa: CASDLGLENNEQFF
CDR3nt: TGCGCCAGCGACTTGGGACTAGAGAACAATGAGCAGTTCTTC

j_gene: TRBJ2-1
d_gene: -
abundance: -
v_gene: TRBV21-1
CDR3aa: CASSSRDRGKDEQFF
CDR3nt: TGTGCCAGCAGCAGCCGGGACAGGGGAAAAGATGAGCAGTTCTTC

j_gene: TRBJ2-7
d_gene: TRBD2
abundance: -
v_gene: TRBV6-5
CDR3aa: CASRNLAGTSYEQYF
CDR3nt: TGTGCCAGCAGAAACTTAGCGGGGACCTCCTACGAGCAGTACTTC

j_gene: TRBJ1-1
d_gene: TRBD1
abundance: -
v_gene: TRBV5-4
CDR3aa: CASSSPGQGRLNTEAFF
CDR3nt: TGTGCCAGCAGCAGCCCGGGACAGGGGCGATTGAACACTGAAGCTTTCTTT

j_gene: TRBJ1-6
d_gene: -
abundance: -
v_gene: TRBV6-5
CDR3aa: CASSLRGGTLHF
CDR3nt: TGTGCCAGCAGCCTCCGCGGTGGTACCCTCCACTTT

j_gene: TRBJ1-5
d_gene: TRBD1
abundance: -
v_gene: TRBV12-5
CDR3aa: CASGSDRVANQPQHF
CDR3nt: TGTGCTAGTGGTTCGGACAGGGTAGCTAATCAGCCCCAGCATTTT

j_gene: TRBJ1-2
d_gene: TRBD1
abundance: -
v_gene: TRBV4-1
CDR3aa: CASSYLPGQLNYGYTF
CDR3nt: TGCGCCAGCAGCTACCTCCCGGGACAGCTAAACTATGGCTACACCTTC

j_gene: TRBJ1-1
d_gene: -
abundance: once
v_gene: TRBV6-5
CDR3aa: CASNTPRRMNTEAFF
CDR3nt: TGTGCCAGCAACACCCCGCGGCGGATGAACACTGAAGCTTTCTTT

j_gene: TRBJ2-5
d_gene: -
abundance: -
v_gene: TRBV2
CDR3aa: CASSGTVPQETQYF
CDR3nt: TGTGCCAGCAGTGGGACAGTCCCCCAAGAGACCCAGTACTTC

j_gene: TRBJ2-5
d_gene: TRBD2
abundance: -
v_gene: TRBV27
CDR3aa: CASRSGSGKETQYF
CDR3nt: TGTGCCAGCCGTAGCGGGAGTGGGAAAGAGACCCAGTACTTC

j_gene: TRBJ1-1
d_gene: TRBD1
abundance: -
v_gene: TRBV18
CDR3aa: CASSLDRVEPEAFF
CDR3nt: TGTGCCAGCTCACTCGACAGGGTTGAACCTGAAGCTTTCTTT

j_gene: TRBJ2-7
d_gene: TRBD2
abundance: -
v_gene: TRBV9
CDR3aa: CASSEGTSPGSEQYF
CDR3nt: TGTGCCAGCAGCGAGGGGACTAGCCCCGGGTCCGAGCAGTACTTC

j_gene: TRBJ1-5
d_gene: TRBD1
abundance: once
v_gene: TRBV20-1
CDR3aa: CSASPGGYVSNQPQHF
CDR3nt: TGCAGTGCTAGTCCAGGGGGCTACGTGAGCAATCAGCCCCAGCATTTT

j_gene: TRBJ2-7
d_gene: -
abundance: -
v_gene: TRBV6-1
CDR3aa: CASSERGDLNYEQYF
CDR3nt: TGTGCCAGCAGTGAAAGGGGCGACCTTAATTACGAGCAGTACTTC

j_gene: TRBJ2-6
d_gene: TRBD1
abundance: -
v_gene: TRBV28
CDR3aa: CASSPAIGQGASGANVLTF
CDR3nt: TGTGCCAGCAGCCCGGCAATCGGACAGGGGGCCTCTGGGGCCAACGTCCTGACTTTC

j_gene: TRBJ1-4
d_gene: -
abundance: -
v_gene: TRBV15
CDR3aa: CATSKTTGIATNEKLFF
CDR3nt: TGTGCCACCAGCAAGACAACAGGCATAGCAACTAATGAAAAACTGTTTTTT

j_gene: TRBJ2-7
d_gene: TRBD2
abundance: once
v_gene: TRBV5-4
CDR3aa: CASSFGLAGQRVWEQYF
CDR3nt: TGTGCCAGCAGCTTCGGGCTAGCGGGGCAACGGGTGTGGGAGCAGTACTTC

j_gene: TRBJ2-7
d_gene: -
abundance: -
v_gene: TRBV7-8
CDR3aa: CASSLATSYEQYF
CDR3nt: TGTGCCAGCAGTCTAGCGACCTCCTACGAGCAGTACTTC

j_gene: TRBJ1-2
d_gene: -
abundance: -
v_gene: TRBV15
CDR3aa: CATSSNFGYTF
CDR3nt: TGTGCCACCAGCTCTAATTTTGGCTACACCTTC

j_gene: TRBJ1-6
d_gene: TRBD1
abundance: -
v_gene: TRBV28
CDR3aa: CASSSGTGRSSYNSPLHF
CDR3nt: TGTGCCAGCAGTTCGGGGACAGGGCGGAGCTCCTATAATTCACCCCTCCACTTT

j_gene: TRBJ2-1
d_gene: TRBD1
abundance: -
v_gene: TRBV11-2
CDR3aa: CASSYTGVEQFF
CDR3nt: TGTGCCAGCAGCTACACAGGGGTAGAGCAGTTCTTC

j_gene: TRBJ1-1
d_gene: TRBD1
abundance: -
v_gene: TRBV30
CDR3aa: CAWDRGLNTEAFF
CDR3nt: TGTGCCTGGGACAGGGGCTTGAACACTGAAGCTTTCTTT

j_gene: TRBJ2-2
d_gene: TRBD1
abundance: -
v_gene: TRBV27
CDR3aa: CASSIQGQGRTGELFF
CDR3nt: TGTGCCAGCAGTATCCAAGGACAGGGACGCACCGGGGAGCTGTTTTTT

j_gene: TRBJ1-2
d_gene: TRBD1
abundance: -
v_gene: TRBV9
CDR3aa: CASSTGPQGQGARGYTF
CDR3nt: TGTGCCAGCAGCACGGGGCCCCAGGGACAGGGGGCTCGAGGCTACACCTTC

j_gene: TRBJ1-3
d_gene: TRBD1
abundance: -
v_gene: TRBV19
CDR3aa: CASSVQGARGNTIYF
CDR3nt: TGTGCCAGTAGCGTCCAGGGGGCGCGTGGAAACACCATATATTTT

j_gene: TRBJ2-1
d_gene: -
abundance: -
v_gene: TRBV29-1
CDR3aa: CSVVAGMPYNEQFF
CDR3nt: TGCAGCGTTGTCGCGGGAATGCCCTACAATGAGCAGTTCTTC

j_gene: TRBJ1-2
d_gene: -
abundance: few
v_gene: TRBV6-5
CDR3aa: CASSYDWSTGYGYTF
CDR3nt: TGTGCCAGCAGTTACGATTGGTCGACGGGCTATGGCTACACCTTC

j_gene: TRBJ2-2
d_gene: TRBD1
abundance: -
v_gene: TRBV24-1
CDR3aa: CATSASPGQGSSGELFF
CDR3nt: TGTGCCACCAGTGCCTCTCCGGGACAGGGCAGTTCCGGGGAGCTGTTTTTT

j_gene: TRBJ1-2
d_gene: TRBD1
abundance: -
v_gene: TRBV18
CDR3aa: CASSPTGGGGYTF
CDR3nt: TGTGCCAGCTCCCCGACAGGGGGGGGTGGCTACACCTTC

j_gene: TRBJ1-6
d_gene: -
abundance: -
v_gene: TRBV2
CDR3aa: CASSASRGPLHF
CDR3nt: TGTGCCAGCAGTGCCTCGCGGGGACCCCTCCACTTT

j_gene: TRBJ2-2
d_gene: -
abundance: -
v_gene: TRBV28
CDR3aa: CASSLRGSGIRTGELFF
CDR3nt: TGTGCCAGCAGTTTACGAGGCTCGGGGATTCGCACCGGGGAGCTGTTTTTT

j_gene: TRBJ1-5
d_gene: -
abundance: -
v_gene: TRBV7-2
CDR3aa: CASSFAGINQPQHF
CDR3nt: TGTGCCAGCAGCTTCGCAGGGATTAATCAGCCCCAGCATTTT

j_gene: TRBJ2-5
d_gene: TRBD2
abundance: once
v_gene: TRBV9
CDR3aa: CASSPLAVGYQETQYF
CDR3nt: TGTGCCAGCAGCCCACTAGCGGTCGGGTACCAAGAGACCCAGTACTTC

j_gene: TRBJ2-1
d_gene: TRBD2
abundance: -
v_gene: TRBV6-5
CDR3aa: CASLSRPGLYNEQFF
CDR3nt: TGTGCCAGCCTGTCCCGTCCGGGACTATACAATGAGCAGTTCTTC

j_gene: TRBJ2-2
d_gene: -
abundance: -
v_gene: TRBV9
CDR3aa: CASSAGTQYTGELFF
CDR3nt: TGTGCCAGCAGCGCCGGGACACAATACACCGGGGAGCTGTTTTTT

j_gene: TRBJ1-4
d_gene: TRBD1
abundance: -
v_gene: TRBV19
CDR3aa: CASSTGASLMNEKLFF
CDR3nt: TGTGCCAGTTCGACAGGGGCTAGCCTAATGAATGAAAAACTGTTTTTT

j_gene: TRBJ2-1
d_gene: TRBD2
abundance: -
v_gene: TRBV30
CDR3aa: CAWSLSTFSGRADDEQFF
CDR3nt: TGTGCCTGGAGTTTATCTACATTTAGCGGGAGGGCCGACGATGAGCAGTTCTTC

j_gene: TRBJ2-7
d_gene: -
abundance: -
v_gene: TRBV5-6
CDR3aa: CASSLGGLGYEQYF
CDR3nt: TGTGCCAGCAGCTTGGGAGGGCTAGGCTACGAGCAGTACTTC

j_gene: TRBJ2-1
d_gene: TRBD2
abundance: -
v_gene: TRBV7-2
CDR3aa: CASSLELAGGRFF
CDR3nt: TGTGCCAGCAGCTTAGAGCTAGCGGGGGGTCGGTTCTTC

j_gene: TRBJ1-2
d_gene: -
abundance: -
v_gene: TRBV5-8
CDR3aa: CASSFGYGYTF
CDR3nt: TGTGCCAGCAGCTTCGGCTATGGCTACACCTTC

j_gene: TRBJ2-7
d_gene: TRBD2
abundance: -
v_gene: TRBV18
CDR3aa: CASSPRTSAPVEQYF
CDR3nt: TGTGCCAGCTCACCCCGGACTAGCGCCCCGGTGGAGCAGTACTTC

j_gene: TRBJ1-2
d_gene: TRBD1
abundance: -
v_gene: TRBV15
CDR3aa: CATSTRSPTGGYGYTF
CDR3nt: TGTGCCACCAGCACCCGGTCCCCCACAGGGGGCTATGGCTACACCTTC

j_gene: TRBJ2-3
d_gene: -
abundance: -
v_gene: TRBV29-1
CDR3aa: CSAGTDTQYF
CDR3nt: TGCAGCGCCGGCACAGATACGCAGTATTTT

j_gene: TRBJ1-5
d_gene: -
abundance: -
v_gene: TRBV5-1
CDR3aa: CASSLTGQGPQHF
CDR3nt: TGCGCCAGCAGCTTGACAGGACAAGGGCCCCAGCATTTT